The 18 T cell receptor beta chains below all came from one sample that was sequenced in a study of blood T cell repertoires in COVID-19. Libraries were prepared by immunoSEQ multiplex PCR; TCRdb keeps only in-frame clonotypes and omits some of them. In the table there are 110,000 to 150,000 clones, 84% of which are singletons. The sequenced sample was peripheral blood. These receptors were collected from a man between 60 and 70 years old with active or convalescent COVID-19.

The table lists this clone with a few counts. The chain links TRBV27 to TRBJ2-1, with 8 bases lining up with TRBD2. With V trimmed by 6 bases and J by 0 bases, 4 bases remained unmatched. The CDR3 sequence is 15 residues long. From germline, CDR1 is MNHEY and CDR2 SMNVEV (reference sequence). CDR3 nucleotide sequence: TGTGCCAGCAGCATTAGCGGGATCTCCTACAATGAGCAGTTCTTC. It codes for CASSISGISYNEQFF.

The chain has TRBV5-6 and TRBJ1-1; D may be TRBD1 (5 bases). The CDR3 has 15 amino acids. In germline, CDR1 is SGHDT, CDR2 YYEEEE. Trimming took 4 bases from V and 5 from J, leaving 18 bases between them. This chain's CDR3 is CASSTGLTAGTEAFF. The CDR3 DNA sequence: TGTGCCAGCAGCACGGGACTGACGGCGGGTACTGAAGCTTTCTTT.

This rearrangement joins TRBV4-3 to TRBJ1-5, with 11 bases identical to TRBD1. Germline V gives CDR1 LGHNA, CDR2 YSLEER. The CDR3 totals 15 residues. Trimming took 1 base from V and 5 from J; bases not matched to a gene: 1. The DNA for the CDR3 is TGCGCCAGCAGCCAAGGGACAGGGGGCTATCAGCCCCAGCATTTT. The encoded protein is CASSQGTGGYQPQHF.

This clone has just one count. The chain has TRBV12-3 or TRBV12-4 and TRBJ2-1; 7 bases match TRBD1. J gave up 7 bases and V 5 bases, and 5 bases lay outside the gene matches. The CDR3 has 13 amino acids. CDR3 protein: CASSNRGSNEQFF. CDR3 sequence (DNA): TGTGCCAGCAGTAACAGGGGAAGTAATGAGCAGTTCTTC.

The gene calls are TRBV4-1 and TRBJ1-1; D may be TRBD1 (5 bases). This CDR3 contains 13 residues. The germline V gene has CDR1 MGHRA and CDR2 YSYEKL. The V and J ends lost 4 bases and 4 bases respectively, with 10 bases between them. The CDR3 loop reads CASSRGDGTEAFF. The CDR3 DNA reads TGCGCCAGCAGCCGCGGGGACGGCACTGAAGCTTTCTTT.

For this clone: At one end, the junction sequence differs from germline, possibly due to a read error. CDR3 region: CASSYPWGSDF. CDR3 in DNA: TGTGCCAGCAGTTACCCGTGGGGCTCGGACTTC. The rearrangement links TRBV6-5 to TRBJ2-7; a weak D match, TRBD1 (5 bases). The CDR3 has 11 amino acids. Germline V CDR1 and CDR2: MNHEY, SVGAGI.

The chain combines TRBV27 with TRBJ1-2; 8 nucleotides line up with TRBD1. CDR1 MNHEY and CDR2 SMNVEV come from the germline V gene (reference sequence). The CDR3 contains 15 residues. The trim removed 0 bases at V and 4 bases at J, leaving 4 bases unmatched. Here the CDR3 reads CASSLSGQGLYGYTF. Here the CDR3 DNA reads TGTGCCAGCAGTTTATCAGGACAGGGTCTCTATGGCTACACCTTC.

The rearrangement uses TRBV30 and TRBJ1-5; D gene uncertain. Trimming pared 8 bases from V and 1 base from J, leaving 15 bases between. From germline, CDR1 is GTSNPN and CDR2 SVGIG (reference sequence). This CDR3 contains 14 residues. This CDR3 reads CAEPRGSSNQPQHF. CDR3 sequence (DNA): TGTGCCGAACCGAGAGGTTCGAGCAATCAGCCCCAGCATTTT.

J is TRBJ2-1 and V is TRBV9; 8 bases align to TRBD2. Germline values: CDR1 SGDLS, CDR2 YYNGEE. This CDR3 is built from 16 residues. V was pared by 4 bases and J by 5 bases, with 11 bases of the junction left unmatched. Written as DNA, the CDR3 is TGTGCCAGCAGCAAAATAGGTAGCGGGACTAACAATGAGCAGTTCTTC. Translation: CASSKIGSGTNNEQFF.

For the CDR3, the DNA is TGTGCCAGTACCCAAACAGGGAGCTCCTACAATGAGCAGTTCTTC. Amino acid sequence: CASTQTGSSYNEQFF. The J gene is TRBJ2-1, the V gene TRBV19, with D perhaps matching TRBD1 (6 bases). CDR3 length: 15 amino acids. Germline V gene sequence: CDR1 LNHDA, CDR2 SQIVND (reference sequence). Trimming stripped 7 bases from V and 0 bases from J, with 13 bases between. The complete variable domain, with remaining parts taken from reference TRBV19 and TRBJ2-1, reads DGGITQSPKYLFRKEGQNVTLSCEQNLNHDAMYWYRQDPGQGLRLIYYSQIVNDFQKGDIAEGYSVSREKKESFPLTVTSAQKNPTAFYLCASTQTGSSYNEQFFGPGTRLTVL.

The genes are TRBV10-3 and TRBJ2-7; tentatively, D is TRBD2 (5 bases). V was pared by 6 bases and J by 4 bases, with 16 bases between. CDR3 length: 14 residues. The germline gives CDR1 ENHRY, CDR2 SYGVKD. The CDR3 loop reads CAIRTSGVQYEQYF. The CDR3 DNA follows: TGTGCCATCAGGACCTCCGGGGTTCAGTACGAGCAGTACTTC.

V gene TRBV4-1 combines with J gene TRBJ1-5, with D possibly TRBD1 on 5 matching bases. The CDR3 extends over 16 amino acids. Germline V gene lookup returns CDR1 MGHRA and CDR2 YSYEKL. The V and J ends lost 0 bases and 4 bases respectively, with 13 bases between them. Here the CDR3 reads CASSQDMRQINQPQHF. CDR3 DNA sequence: TGCGCCAGCAGCCAAGATATGAGACAGATAAATCAGCCCCAGCATTTT.

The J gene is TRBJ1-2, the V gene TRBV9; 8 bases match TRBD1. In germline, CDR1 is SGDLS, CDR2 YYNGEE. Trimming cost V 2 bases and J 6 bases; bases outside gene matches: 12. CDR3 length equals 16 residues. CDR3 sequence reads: CASSVDYRGTADGYTF. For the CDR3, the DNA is TGTGCCAGCAGCGTTGATTACAGGGGGACCGCGGATGGCTACACCTTC. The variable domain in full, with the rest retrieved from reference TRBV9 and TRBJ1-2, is DSGVTQTPKHLITATGQRVTLRCSPRSGDLSVYWYQQSLDQGLQFLIQYYNGEERAKGNILERFSAQQFPDLHSELNLSSLELGDSALYFCASSVDYRGTADGYTFGSGTRLTVV.

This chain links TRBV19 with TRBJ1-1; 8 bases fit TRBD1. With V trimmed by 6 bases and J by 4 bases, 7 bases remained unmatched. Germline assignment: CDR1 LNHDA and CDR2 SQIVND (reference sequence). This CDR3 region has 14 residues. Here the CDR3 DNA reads TGTGCCAGTAGCCCAGGGGGCGGACCCACTGAAGCTTTCTTT. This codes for CASSPGGGPTEAFF.

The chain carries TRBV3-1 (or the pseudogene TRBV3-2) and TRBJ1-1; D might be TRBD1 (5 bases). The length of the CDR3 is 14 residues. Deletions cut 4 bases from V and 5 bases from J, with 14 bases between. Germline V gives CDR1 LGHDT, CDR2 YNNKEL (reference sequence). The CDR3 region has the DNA TGTGCCAGCAGCCCTCAGGGCGCCAAAACTGAAGCTTTCTTT. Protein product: CASSPQGAKTEAFF.

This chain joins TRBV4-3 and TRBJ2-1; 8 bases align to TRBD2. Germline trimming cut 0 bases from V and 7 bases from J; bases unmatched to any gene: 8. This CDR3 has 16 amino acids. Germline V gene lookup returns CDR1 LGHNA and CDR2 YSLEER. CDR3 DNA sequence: TGCGCCAGCAGCCAAGATCGGTGGCGGGAGGAGAATGAGCAGTTCTTC. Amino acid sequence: CASSQDRWREENEQFF.

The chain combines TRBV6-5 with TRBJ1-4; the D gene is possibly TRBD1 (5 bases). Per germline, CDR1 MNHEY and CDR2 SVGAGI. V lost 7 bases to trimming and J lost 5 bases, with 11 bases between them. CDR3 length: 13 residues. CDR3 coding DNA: TGTGCCAGCATCTGGGGGGGAAATGAAAAACTGTTTTTT. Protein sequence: CASIWGGNEKLFF.

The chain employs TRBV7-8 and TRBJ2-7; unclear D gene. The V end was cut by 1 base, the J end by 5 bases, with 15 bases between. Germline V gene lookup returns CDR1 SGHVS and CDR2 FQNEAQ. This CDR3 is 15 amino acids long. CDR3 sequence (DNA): TGTGCCAGCAGCTTAGTAGCAAGAACGTTAAACGAGCAGTACGTC. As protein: CASSLVARTLNEQYV.